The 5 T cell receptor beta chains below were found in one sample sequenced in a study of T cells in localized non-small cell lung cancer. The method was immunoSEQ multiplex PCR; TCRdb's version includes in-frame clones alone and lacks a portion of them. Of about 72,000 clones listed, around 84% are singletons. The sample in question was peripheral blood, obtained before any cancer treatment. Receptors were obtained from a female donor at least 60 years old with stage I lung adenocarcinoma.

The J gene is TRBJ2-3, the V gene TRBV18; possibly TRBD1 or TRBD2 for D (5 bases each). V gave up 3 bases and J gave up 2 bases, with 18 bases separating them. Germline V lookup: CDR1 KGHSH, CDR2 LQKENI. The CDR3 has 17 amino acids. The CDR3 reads CASSPGTSSPDTDTQYF. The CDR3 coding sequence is TGTGCCAGCTCACCGGGGACGTCAAGCCCGGACACAGATACGCAGTATTTT. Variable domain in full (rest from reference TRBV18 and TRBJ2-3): NAGVMQNPRHLVRRRGQEARLRCSPMKGHSHVYWYRQLPEEGLKFMVYLQKENIIDESGMPKERFSAEFPKEGPSILRIQQVVRGDSAAYFCASSPGTSSPDTDTQYFGPGTRLTVL.

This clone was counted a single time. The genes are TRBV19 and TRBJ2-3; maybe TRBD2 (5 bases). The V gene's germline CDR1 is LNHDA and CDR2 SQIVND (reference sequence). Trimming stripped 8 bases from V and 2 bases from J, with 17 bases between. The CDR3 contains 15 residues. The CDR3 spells CASRRGDIDTDTQYF. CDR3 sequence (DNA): TGTGCCAGTCGCCGGGGAGACATTGACACAGATACGCAGTATTTT.

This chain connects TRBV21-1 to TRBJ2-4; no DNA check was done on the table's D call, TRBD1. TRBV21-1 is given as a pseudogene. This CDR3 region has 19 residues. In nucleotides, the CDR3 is TGTGCCAGCAAACGGACTTCTGGCTTGTCGCGGGCACCCAGGGGCATTCAGTACTTC. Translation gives CASKRTSGLSRAPRGIQYF.

The CDR3: CASSRSDREGNEQFF. CDR3 nucleotides: TGTGCCAGCAGCCGAAGCGACAGGGAAGGCAATGAGCAGTTCTTC. V and J are TRBV11-2 and TRBJ2-1; 7 bases agree with TRBD1. The V gene's germline CDR1 is SGHAT and CDR2 FQNNGV. CDR3 length: 15 amino acids. The trim removed 5 bases at V and 6 bases at J, leaving 10 bases unmatched. The full variable domain, its missing parts supplied by reference TRBV11-2 and TRBJ2-1, is EAGVAQSPRYKIIEKRQSVAFWCNPISGHATLYWYQQILGQGPKLLIQFQNNGVVDDSQLPKDRFSAERLKGVDSTLKIQPAKLEDSAVYLCASSRSDREGNEQFFGPGTRLTVL.

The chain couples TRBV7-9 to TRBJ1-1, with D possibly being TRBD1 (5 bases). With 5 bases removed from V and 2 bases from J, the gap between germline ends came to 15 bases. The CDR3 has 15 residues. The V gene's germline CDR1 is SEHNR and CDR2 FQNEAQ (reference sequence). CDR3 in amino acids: CASSPLGGPNTEAFF. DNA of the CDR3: TGTGCCAGCAGCCCTCTGGGGGGACCCAACACTGAAGCTTTCTTT.